These 26 T cell receptor beta chains were all obtained from the same sample, sequenced in a study of Tregs in tolerant kidney transplant recipients. The table came from immunoSEQ multiplex PCR; TCRdb's copy has only in-frame clones and leaves some out. This table has around 61,000 clones, about four fifths appearing once. Sequences were obtained from CD4+ T cells from blood. These receptors were taken from a human donor in good health.

This rearrangement joins TRBV4-3 to TRBJ1-1; D is uncertain. V lost 5 bases, J lost 2 bases, and 9 bases lay in between. Germline lookup yields CDR1 LGHNA and CDR2 YSLEER. The CDR3 is made up of 13 amino acids. The CDR3 loop reads CASSRTANTEAFF. The CDR3 DNA is TGCGCCAGCAGCAGGACTGCAAACACTGAAGCTTTCTTT.

This rearrangement joins TRBV12-5 to TRBJ2-3; D possibly corresponds to TRBD2 (5 bases). Between the trimmed V and J ends, which lost 1 base and 8 bases, there was a span of 16 bases. Per the germline V gene, CDR1 is LGHNT and CDR2 is FRNRAP. The CDR3 extends over 15 amino acids. CDR3 loop: CASGLGAGAPGTQYF. DNA for the CDR3: TGTGCTAGTGGTTTGGGCGCGGGTGCCCCCGGTACGCAGTATTTT.

The V call is TRBV9, the J call TRBJ2-5; D may match TRBD1 or TRBD2 (5 bases each). Trimming pared 4 bases from V and 2 bases from J, leaving 12 bases between. This CDR3 spans 14 amino acids. Per germline, CDR1 SGDLS and CDR2 YYNGEE. This CDR3 reads CASSPGPGQETQYF. For the CDR3, the DNA is TGTGCCAGCAGCCCGGGACCGGGACAAGAGACCCAGTACTTC.

The chain links TRBV12-5 to TRBJ2-3; 9 positions agree with TRBD1. This CDR3 has 15 residues. Germline V gives CDR1 LGHNT, CDR2 FRNRAP. The junction had 4 bases not matched to a gene; V was cut back by 1 base and J by 5 bases. The CDR3 DNA reads TGTGCTAGTGGTTTGGGAGGACAGGGGCAAGATACGCAGTATTTT. This sequence encodes CASGLGGQGQDTQYF.

This clone was counted once. The chain carries TRBV5-6 and TRBJ2-5; the match to TRBD2 covers 7 bases. The CDR3 extends over 16 amino acids. Per the germline V gene, CDR1 is SGHDT and CDR2 is YYEEEE. V lost 1 base to trimming and J lost 0 bases; unmatched junction nucleotides: 6. The CDR3 nucleotides read TGTGCCAGCAGCTTGTCGGGACTACCGTACCAAGAGACCCAGTACTTC. It translates to CASSLSGLPYQETQYF.

With regard to this clone: Sequence at one end of the junction differs from germline and may be a read error. The V and J genes are TRBV11-2 and TRBJ2-7; 10 bases line up with TRBD1. The CDR3 is 13 amino acids. Looked up from germline, CDR1 is SGHAT and CDR2 is FQNNGV. CDR3 amino acids: CASSPLTRTGGNF. CDR3 bases: TGTGCCAGCAGCCCCTTAACCCGGACAGGGGGTAACTTC. The whole variable domain, filled in from reference TRBV11-2 and TRBJ2-7, reads EAGVAQSPRYKIIEKRQSVAFWCNPISGHATLYWYQQILGQGPKLLIQFQNNGVVDDSQLPKDRFSAERLKGVDSTLKIQPAKLEDSAVYLCASSPLTRTGGNFGPGTRLTVT.

The chain's CDR3 is CASSPRLRSGGMSYEQYF. DNA of the CDR3: TGTGCCAGCAGCCCACGGCTCCGAAGCGGGGGCATGTCCTACGAGCAGTACTTC. V and J are TRBV5-6 and TRBJ2-7, with 8 bases lining up with TRBD2. Germline loops: CDR1 SGHDT, CDR2 YYEEEE. The CDR3 contains 18 residues. V was clipped by 4 bases and J by 1 base; unmatched bases: 16. Based on the CDR3 plus reference TRBV5-6 and TRBJ2-7, the full variable domain is DAGVTQSPTHLIKTRGQQVTLRCSPKSGHDTVSWYQQALGQGPQFIFQYYEEEERQRGNFPDRFSGHQFPNYSSELNVNALLLGDSALYLCASSPRLRSGGMSYEQYFGPGTRLTVT.

The chain joins TRBV9 to TRBJ2-3; D uncertain. Trimming took off 0 bases at V and 0 bases at J, with 8 bases between the two ends. CDR3 length: 15 amino acids. Germline CDR1 SGDLS, CDR2 YYNGEE. CDR3 sequence reads: CASSVDAVSTDTQYF. CDR3 nucleotide sequence: TGTGCCAGCAGCGTAGACGCGGTTAGCACAGATACGCAGTATTTT.

The CDR3 DNA reads as TGTGCCAGCAGTTTATTGACAGGGGCATATGGTGGCTACACCTTC. Translation gives CASSLLTGAYGGYTF. The chain uses TRBV28 and TRBJ1-2; 8 bases line up with TRBD1. V lost 1 base to trimming and J lost 7 bases; unmatched junction nucleotides: 8. The CDR3 length is 15 residues. The germline V gene encodes CDR1 MDHEN and CDR2 SYDVKM.

This clone rates as medium-sized. The chain carries TRBV5-1 and TRBJ2-7; TRBD2 is a possible D gene (5 bases). Deletions cut 2 bases from V and 0 bases from J, with 12 bases between. Per the germline V gene, CDR1 is SGHRS and CDR2 is YFSETQ. This CDR3 spans 15 amino acids. The CDR3 nucleotides are TGCGCCAGCAGCTTTGGACTCCCTGGCTCCTACGAGCAGTACTTC. Protein sequence: CASSFGLPGSYEQYF.

The V gene is TRBV21-1, the J gene TRBJ2-7; the table calls TRBD2, which could not be checked here. TRBV21-1 is marked as a pseudogene. The CDR3 has 16 residues. The DNA of the CDR3 is TGTGCCAGCAGCGGACGGACTCTCTGTCATCCCTACGAGCAGTACTTC. This gives the protein CASSGRTLCHPYEQYF.

The V call is TRBV5-1, the J call TRBJ2-7; the D call may be TRBD1 or TRBD2 (5 bases each). The CDR3 totals 13 residues. Germline CDR1 SGHRS, CDR2 YFSETQ. Trimming removed 1 base at V and 7 bases at J, with 12 bases between. The CDR3 nucleotides read TGCGCCAGCAGCTTGTATGAGGGGATGGAGCAGTACTTC. It yields the protein CASSLYEGMEQYF.

This rearrangement joins TRBV20-1 to TRBJ2-7; no clear D gene. Looked up from germline, CDR1 is DFQATT and CDR2 is SNEGSKA (reference sequence). CDR3 length: 11 residues. Trimming stripped 5 bases from V and 4 bases from J, with 9 bases between. The CDR3: CSAEDVYEQYF. The CDR3 DNA reads as TGCAGTGCTGAAGACGTGTACGAGCAGTACTTC.

This clone was seen only once. The genes are TRBV7-2 and TRBJ2-5; 12 bases are a match to TRBD2. The ends lost 3 bases at V and 4 bases at J; junction bases unmatched: 6. CDR3 size: 16 residues. The germline CDR1 and CDR2 sequences are SGHTA and FQGNSA. CDR3 DNA sequence: TGTGCCAGCAGCTTCTCTAGCGGGGGGGCAGGAGAGACCCAGTACTTC. This translates into CASSFSSGGAGETQYF.

The rearrangement joins TRBV4-3 to TRBJ2-5; possibly TRBD2 for D (6 bases). Trimming cost V 4 bases and J 0 bases, with 12 bases left between them. The CDR3 is 15 residues long. Germline CDR1 and CDR2: LGHNA and YSLEER. CDR3 region: CASSRRGDYQETQYF. CDR3 nucleotides: TGCGCCAGCAGCCGCCGAGGGGACTACCAAGAGACCCAGTACTTC.

V usage is TRBV11-2 and J usage is TRBJ2-5; 8 bases match TRBD1. Trimming at V came to 2 bases and at J to 6 bases, leaving 8 bases not matched to a gene. The CDR3 runs 15 residues. Germline CDR1 reads SGHAT; CDR2 reads FQNNGV. The CDR3 DNA is TGTGCCAGCAGCTTACTGGCAGGGGGCCGAAAGACCCAGTACTTC. Its protein is CASSLLAGGRKTQYF.

The gene calls are TRBV7-9 and TRBJ2-1, with TRBD2 matching over 11 bases. There are 16 residues in the CDR3. Per the germline V gene, CDR1 is SEHNR and CDR2 is FQNEAQ (reference sequence). The V segment lost 5 bases and the J segment 8 bases; nucleotides outside the gene matches: 11. Written as DNA, the CDR3 is TGTGCCAGCAGCCACCCCACTAGCGGGAGAATCGATGAGCAGTTCTTC. Its translation is CASSHPTSGRIDEQFF.

This rearrangement joins TRBV28 to TRBJ2-7; 9 bases are a match to TRBD1. J was trimmed by 2 bases and V by 2 bases; bases with no gene match: 4. The CDR3 is 15 residues long. CDR1 is MDHEN, CDR2 SYDVKM, per germline. The CDR3 loop is CASSLKGQGAYEQYF. CDR3 bases: TGTGCCAGCAGTTTAAAGGGACAGGGAGCCTACGAGCAGTACTTC.

The chain is built from TRBV9 and TRBJ1-2; perhaps TRBD1 as D (6 bases). Deletions cut 3 bases from V and 2 bases from J, with 11 bases between. The V gene's germline CDR1 is SGDLS and CDR2 YYNGEE. The CDR3 consists of 14 residues. CDR3 loop: CASSEQGTNYGYTF. The CDR3 region has the DNA TGTGCCAGCAGCGAACAGGGTACAAACTATGGCTACACCTTC.

V is TRBV6-6 and J is TRBJ2-1; D gene unclear. Trimming pared 3 bases from V and 3 bases from J, leaving 6 bases between. From germline, CDR1 is MNHNY and CDR2 SVGAGI (reference sequence). There are 13 residues in the CDR3. The CDR3 loop is CASSYQDYNEQFF. The CDR3 nucleotides are TGTGCCAGCAGTTATCAGGACTACAATGAGCAGTTCTTC.

This chain joins TRBV11-1 and TRBJ2-1; possible D gene TRBD2, 6 bases. The germline V and J ends were trimmed by 5 bases and 5 bases, with 16 bases remaining between them. The germline gives CDR1 SGHAT, CDR2 FQDESV (reference sequence). The CDR3 runs to 15 residues. Here the CDR3 DNA reads TGTGCCAGCAGCGTGGACTATGCGGGGAACAATGAGCAGTTCTTC. Amino acid sequence: CASSVDYAGNNEQFF.

The chain recombines TRBV2 with TRBJ2-7, with D possibly called TRBD1 or TRBD2 (5 bases each). V gave up 4 bases and J gave up 2 bases, with 9 bases separating them. The CDR3 consists of 13 residues. Germline V gene sequence: CDR1 SNHLY, CDR2 FYNNEI. Here the CDR3 DNA reads TGTGCCAGCAGTGTAGGGACGACCTACGAGCAGTACTTC. Residues: CASSVGTTYEQYF.

To note about this clone: At the DNA level, this CDR3 is encoded by other sequences in the same sample as well. The chain joins TRBV6-5 to TRBJ1-3; D is undetermined. CDR1 and CDR2 from the germline V gene are MNHEY and SVGAGI. The V gene lost 3 bases and the J gene lost 0 bases, with 6 bases spanning the gap. The CDR3 covers 14 residues. The CDR3 DNA reads TGTGCCAGCAGTTATCAGCGCTCTGGAAACACCATATATTTT. This gives the protein CASSYQRSGNTIYF.

CDR3 DNA: TGTGCCAGTAGTATCTTCGGAGGGAACACTGAAGCTTTCTTT. It yields the protein CASSIFGGNTEAFF. The rearrangement uses TRBV19 and TRBJ1-1; no reliable D call. V lost 3 bases and J lost 1, with 9 bases in between. Germline CDR1 reads LNHDA; CDR2 reads SQIVND (reference sequence). This CDR3 contains 14 residues. The full variable domain, in which reference TRBV19 and TRBJ1-1 provide the parts outside the CDR3, is DGGITQSPKYLFRKEGQNVTLSCEQNLNHDAMYWYRQDPGQGLRLIYYSQIVNDFQKGDIAEGYSVSREKKESFPLTVTSAQKNPTAFYLCASSIFGGNTEAFFGQGTRLTVV.

V gene TRBV4-3 combines with J gene TRBJ2-2; D unclear. Germline loops: CDR1 LGHNA, CDR2 YSLEER. Trimming stripped 0 bases from V and 11 bases from J, with 10 bases between. The CDR3 is 13 residues long. The CDR3 DNA follows: TGCGCCAGCAGCCAAGATGTCCAGTTAGAGCTGTTTTTT. Encoded protein: CASSQDVQLELFF.

This clone was seen ten or more times. Other DNA sequences in this specimen translate into the identical CDR3. This chain uses TRBV30 with TRBJ1-4, with D hard to call. The ends were cut back, 2 bases at V and 4 bases at J, with 11 bases in the middle. Germline CDR1 reads GTSNPN; CDR2 reads SVGIG (reference sequence). This CDR3 contains 14 residues. In DNA form, the CDR3 reads TGTGCCTGGAGTACCCAGGTCTTTAATGAAAAACTGTTTTTT. As protein: CAWSTQVFNEKLFF.